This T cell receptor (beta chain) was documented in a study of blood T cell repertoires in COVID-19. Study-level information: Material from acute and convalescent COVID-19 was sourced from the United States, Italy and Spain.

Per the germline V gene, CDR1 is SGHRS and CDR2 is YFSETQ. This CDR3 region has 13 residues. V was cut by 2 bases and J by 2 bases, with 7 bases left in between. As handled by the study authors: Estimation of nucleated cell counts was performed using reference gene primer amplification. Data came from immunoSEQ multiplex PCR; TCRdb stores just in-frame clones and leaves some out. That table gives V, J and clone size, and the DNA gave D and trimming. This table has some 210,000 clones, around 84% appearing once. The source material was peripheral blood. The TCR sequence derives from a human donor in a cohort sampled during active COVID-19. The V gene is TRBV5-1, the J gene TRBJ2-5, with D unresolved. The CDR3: CASSFASQETQYF. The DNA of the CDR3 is TGCGCCAGCAGCTTTGCCAGTCAAGAGACCCAGTACTTC.